This is a list of T cell receptor beta chains from one sample in a study of response to subunit inactivated influenza vaccine. TCRdb analysed the RT-PCR reads with MiXCR anew, one entry per CDR3 protein. The data hold under 200,000 distinct CDR3 sequences, with about 10% observed a single time. The sample was CD8+ T cells sorted from PBMCs, taken less than 30 months after vaccination. The origin of the receptors is a man aged 45 to 75 who received an inactivated influenza vaccine. CDR3s leave out the opening cysteine and the closing phenylalanine or tryptophan. Size tells how often a clone was seen (once, few, many) or the class of an expanded clone, and some rows leave it out.

14 | TRBV4-1 | - | ASSYRDSVSYNEQF
13 | TRBV7-9 | few | ASSSKGQGIYEQY
14 | TRBV11-1 | few | ASSYSRVRAGDEQY
12 | TRBV11-2 | few | ASSFGTGAYGYT
13 | TRBV9 | - | ASSVVGFVTETQY
12 | TRBV20-1 | - | SASTPAKADTQY
12 | TRBV20-1 | many | SARDRVYFTEAF
13 | TRBV15 | - | ATSSPPQGSDTQY
12 | TRBV12-3/TRBV12-4 | many | ASSPTSGRNEQF
13 | TRBV6-5 | few | ASSYSAGRRPEAF
11 | TRBV5-1 | - | ASSLDMSGTPN
12 | TRBV6-2/TRBV6-3 | - | ASSRPVAYNEQF
16 | TRBV20-1 | few | SARDTQRQSSYNSPLH
12 | TRBV11-2 | many | ASSYGQSNTEAF
9 | TRBV6-2/TRBV6-3 | - | ASSLKGPQH
11 | TRBV29-1 | - | SVEWQGAYEQY
13 | TRBV2 | - | ASSEEREGANEQF
12 | TRBV7-9 | - | ASSLAQGYNEQF
14 | TRBV6-5 | - | ASSSIGGRITETQY
11 | TRBV7-9 | once | ASKAGGTYEQY
12 | TRBV27 | few | ASSLIANTGELF
16 | TRBV12-3/TRBV12-4 | few | ACRWSGGGSKGTDTQY
13 | TRBV5-6 | - | ASSLALFRHYGYT
11 | TRBV7-9 | - | ASSPSRRIEAF
13 | TRBV15 | - | ATSRDTASYNEQF
14 | TRBV28 | - | ASSLLDRVGQETQY
15 | TRBV12-3/TRBV12-4 | - | ASSVGPTFSRTGELF
12 | TRBV13 | few | ASSLRRGARTQY
12 | TRBV12-3/TRBV12-4 | few | ASSEQENTGELF
15 | TRBV27 | few | ASSLSGTGILNTEAF
13 | TRBV28 | - | ASSSETGSTRELF
15 | TRBV29-1 | - | SVRGGQGSAGAYEQY
14 | TRBV7-9 | many | ASSLASGQRRNEQF
14 | TRBV5-1 | - | ASSLGSPGTYNEQF
13 | TRBV6-2/TRBV6-3 | many | ASSYGGRETNIQY
12 | TRBV6-5 | few | ASSSTGPNYGYT
12 | TRBV28 | few | ASSQTRMEETQY
14 | TRBV9 | - | ASSRECSPNTGELF
13 | TRBV7-8 | - | ASSLVAGEQDEQF
13 | TRBV30 | many | AWSAGSSSYNEQF